Presented here are 24 T cell receptor beta chains from one specimen sequenced in a study of blood T cell repertoires in COVID-19. The table came from immunoSEQ multiplex PCR; TCRdb's copy has only in-frame clones and leaves some out. The sample gives 240,000 or so clones, 70% to 75% of which show up once; about 3.1% is in the top ten. Sequencing input: peripheral blood. These receptors were collected from a woman of 80 years or more with acute or convalescent COVID-19.

The chain joins TRBV9 to TRBJ1-1; the D is unclear. The CDR3 has 15 amino acids. Between the trimmed V and J ends, which lost 3 bases and 0 bases, there was a span of 12 bases. CDR1 SGDLS and CDR2 YYNGEE come from the germline V gene. CDR3 bases: TGTGCCAGCAGCGGGCCAGGCCAGCTGAACACTGAAGCTTTCTTT. Its translation is CASSGPGQLNTEAFF. The variable domain in full, completed from reference TRBV9 and TRBJ1-1, reads DSGVTQTPKHLITATGQRVTLRCSPRSGDLSVYWYQQSLDQGLQFLIQYYNGEERAKGNILERFSAQQFPDLHSELNLSSLELGDSALYFCASSGPGQLNTEAFFGQGTRLTVV.

V usage is TRBV12-3 or TRBV12-4 and J usage is TRBJ1-2; 7 bases fit TRBD1. V was pared by 6 bases and J by 2 bases, with 3 bases of the junction left unmatched. The CDR3 spans 13 residues. CDR3 nucleotides: TGTGCCAGCAGGTTACAGGGGAACTATGGCTACACCTTC. This encodes CASRLQGNYGYTF.

CDR3 residues: CASGRTYGNYGYTF. CDR3 DNA sequence: TGTGCCAGCGGGAGGACCTACGGCAACTATGGCTACACCTTC. The rearrangement joins TRBV6-5 to TRBJ1-2; D unclear. The CDR3 sequence is 14 residues long. Germline V gene sequence: CDR1 MNHEY, CDR2 SVGAGI. Deletions cut 8 bases from V and 2 bases from J, with 15 bases between.

V is TRBV3-1 (or the pseudogene TRBV3-2) and J is TRBJ1-4; D not resolved. CDR1 LGHDT and CDR2 YNNKEL come from the germline V gene (reference sequence). The V gene lost 2 bases and the J gene lost 8 bases, with 12 bases spanning the gap. This CDR3 comprises 14 residues. CDR3: CASSQNSGWEKLFF. CDR3 nucleotides: TGTGCCAGCAGCCAAAACTCGGGTTGGGAAAAACTGTTTTTT.

The chain combines TRBV19 with TRBJ1-1, with D possibly being TRBD1 (5 bases). The CDR3 is 14 amino acids. In germline, CDR1 is LNHDA, CDR2 SQIVND (reference sequence). V lost 6 bases and J lost 2, with 13 bases in between. CDR3 in amino acids: CASSPGGPNTEAFF. DNA of the CDR3: TGTGCCAGTAGCCCCGGGGGACCCAACACTGAAGCTTTCTTT.

This clone was seen a handful of times. The gene calls are TRBV25-1 and TRBJ2-5; no definite D call. Germline values: CDR1 MGHDK, CDR2 SYGVNS. This CDR3 comprises 13 residues. Trimming stripped 1 base from V and 5 bases from J, with 8 bases between. CDR3 bases: TGTGCCAGCAGTGAATCACCCAGGGAGACCCAGTACTTC. Its translation: CASSESPRETQYF.

The chain links TRBV21-1 to TRBJ1-5. TRBV21-1 is shown as a pseudogene. The CDR3 is 20 amino acids. In DNA, the CDR3 is TGTGCCAGCAGCAAAGGCCCGGGACTGAGACCTTCAGGATGTAATCAGCCCCAGCATTTT. Translated: CASSKGPGLRPSGCNQPQHF.

Of note for this clone: A much more abundant neighbour one base away suggests this may be a read error. The chain is built from TRBV5-4 and TRBJ2-3; TRBD2 agrees at 7 bases. There are 15 residues in the CDR3. CDR1 SGHNT and CDR2 YYREEE come from the germline V gene (reference sequence). Trimming took 4 bases from V and 3 from J; bases not matched to a gene: 8. The DNA for the CDR3 is TGTGCCAGCAGCGTCGAGACTAGCCTGACAGATACGCAGTATTTT. Its translation: CASSVETSLTDTQYF.

The chain combines TRBV7-9 with TRBJ2-7; 13 bases are a match to TRBD2. With 4 bases clipped from V and 1 base from J, the junction kept 4 bases outside the gene matches. The CDR3 loop spans 16 amino acids. CDR1 is SEHNR and CDR2 is FQNEAQ in the germline V gene (reference sequence). Here the CDR3 reads CASSSRTSGSSYEQYF. The CDR3 DNA reads as TGTGCCAGCAGCTCACGGACTAGCGGGAGTTCCTACGAGCAGTACTTC.

This clone was seen at least ten times. The V call is TRBV5-1, the J call TRBJ2-7; D is unclear. The CDR3 consists of 12 residues. The V end lost 0 bases, the J end lost 2 bases, and 3 bases lay between the germline ends. Germline V gene data show CDR1 as SGHRS and CDR2 as YFSETQ. The CDR3 is CASSLEPYEQYF. The CDR3 coding sequence is TGCGCCAGCAGCTTGGAGCCCTACGAGCAGTACTTC.

The chain is built from TRBV3-1 (or the pseudogene TRBV3-2) and TRBJ1-1; perhaps TRBD1 as D (5 bases). Trimming took 2 bases from V and 4 from J, leaving 14 bases between them. The CDR3 consists of 15 residues. Germline CDR1 is LGHDT and CDR2 is YNNKEL (reference sequence). This chain's CDR3 is CASSQHGALRTEAFF. The CDR3 bases are TGTGCCAGCAGCCAACATGGGGCTTTGCGCACTGAAGCTTTCTTT.

CDR3 bases: TGTGCCATCAGTGGGACAGTAAATCAGCCCCAGCATTTT. This sequence encodes CAISGTVNQPQHF. The genes are TRBV10-3 and TRBJ1-5, with D maybe TRBD1 (6 bases). Germline V gene lookup returns CDR1 ENHRY and CDR2 SYGVKD. V lost 4 bases and J 4 bases, leaving 8 bases between the germline ends. This CDR3 comprises 13 residues.

V gene TRBV6-5 combines with J gene TRBJ1-5, with 9 bases fitting TRBD1. V was clipped by 7 bases and J by 1 base; unmatched bases: 5. The V gene's germline CDR1 is MNHEY and CDR2 SVGAGI. The length of the CDR3 is 15 residues. The CDR3 spells CASKRQGESNQPQHF. In nucleotides, the CDR3 is TGTGCCAGCAAAAGACAGGGGGAAAGCAATCAGCCCCAGCATTTT.

The chain recombines TRBV18 with TRBJ1-1; 7 nucleotides line up with TRBD1. The CDR3 has 14 residues. Germline trimming cut 6 bases from V and 0 bases from J; bases unmatched to any gene: 4. Germline V gene sequence: CDR1 KGHSH, CDR2 LQKENI. In nucleotides, the CDR3 is TGTGCCAGCTCCTCACAGGGGATGAACACTGAAGCTTTCTTT. Translating gives CASSSQGMNTEAFF.

This chain links TRBV19 with TRBJ2-3, with 9 bases aligning to TRBD2. CDR3 length: 17 residues. The V and J ends lost 3 bases and 4 bases, in that order; junction bases with no gene match: 11. Germline lookup yields CDR1 LNHDA and CDR2 SQIVND (reference sequence). The CDR3 nucleotides read TGTGCCAGTAGTATCCACGCGGGCGGGGGGGCCGCAGATACGCAGTATTTT. The encoded protein is CASSIHAGGGAADTQYF.

The rearrangement uses TRBV28 and TRBJ1-1, with D hard to call. Deletions cut 6 bases from V and 3 bases from J, with 17 bases between. The CDR3 contains 15 residues. The V gene's germline CDR1 is MDHEN and CDR2 SYDVKM. CDR3 protein: CASRRPGGPHTEAFF. CDR3 in DNA: TGTGCCAGCAGACGTCCCGGAGGACCGCACACTGAAGCTTTCTTT.

V gene TRBV10-1 combines with J gene TRBJ2-2, with 7 bases fitting TRBD1. This CDR3 comprises 15 residues. The V gene end was trimmed by 2 bases and the J gene end by 8 bases; junction bases not matched to a gene: 8. CDR1 WNHNN and CDR2 SYGVQD come from the germline V gene (reference sequence). DNA for the CDR3: TGCGCCAGCAGTGAGCAGGGGGTGATACCGGGGGAGCTGTTTTTT. Its protein is CASSEQGVIPGELFF.

The chain employs TRBV2 and TRBJ1-5, with unresolved D. Per the germline V gene, CDR1 is SNHLY and CDR2 is FYNNEI. V lost 2 bases and J 8 bases, leaving 13 bases between the germline ends. This CDR3 comprises 14 residues. The DNA for the CDR3 is TGTGCCAGCAGTGAAATGGCAGTCGTTGAGCCCCAGCATTTT. Translation: CASSEMAVVEPQHF.

Details on this clone: In the same sample, other DNA sequences code for this CDR3. The chain employs TRBV18 and TRBJ2-7; 9 positions match TRBD1. The V segment lost 6 bases and the J segment 3 bases; nucleotides outside the gene matches: 3. The CDR3 is 13 residues long. CDR1 is KGHSH, CDR2 LQKENI, per germline. In nucleotides, the CDR3 is TGTGCCAGCTCCAGGGACAGGGACTACGAGCAGTACTTC. Protein sequence: CASSRDRDYEQYF.

The V gene is TRBV19, the J gene TRBJ1-1; D is undetermined. The V gene's germline CDR1 is LNHDA and CDR2 SQIVND (reference sequence). V lost 4 bases to trimming and J lost 4 bases, with 10 bases between them. This CDR3 region has 13 residues. The CDR3 protein is CASSTRVRTEAFF. The CDR3 DNA is TGTGCCAGTAGTACCCGGGTTCGCACTGAAGCTTTCTTT.

The rearrangement joins TRBV6-2 or TRBV6-3 to TRBJ2-7; TRBD1 is a possible D gene (6 bases). V lost 4 bases, J lost 0 bases, and 10 bases lay in between. The CDR3 totals 14 residues. CDR1 MNHEY and CDR2 SVGEGT come from the germline V gene. CDR3 residues: CASSFGDISYEQYF. The CDR3 nucleotides read TGTGCCAGCAGTTTTGGGGACATCTCCTACGAGCAGTACTTC.

The V and J genes are TRBV5-1 and TRBJ1-1, with D maybe TRBD1 (5 bases). Germline assignment: CDR1 SGHRS and CDR2 YFSETQ. The CDR3 is 15 residues long. With 0 bases removed from V and 1 base from J, the gap between germline ends came to 10 bases. CDR3 protein: CASSLGGKWNTEAFF. Here the CDR3 DNA reads TGCGCCAGCAGCTTGGGGGGCAAATGGAACACTGAAGCTTTCTTT.

The gene calls are TRBV10-3 and TRBJ1-5; the match to TRBD1 covers 8 bases. The CDR3 loop spans 14 amino acids. CDR1 is ENHRY, CDR2 SYGVKD, per germline. J gave up 4 bases and V 5 bases, and 4 bases lay outside the gene matches. This CDR3 is CAISQTGGNQPQHF. Written as DNA, the CDR3 is TGTGCCATCAGTCAAACAGGGGGAAATCAGCCCCAGCATTTT.

The rearrangement links TRBV30 to TRBJ1-2; 7 nucleotides align to TRBD1. In germline, CDR1 is GTSNPN, CDR2 SVGIG (reference sequence). The CDR3 consists of 16 residues. J was trimmed by 3 bases and V by 4 bases; bases with no gene match: 14. DNA for the CDR3: TGTGCCTGGAAGGTCGGGGACCCAGGGGGATACTATGGCTACACCTTC. It encodes CAWKVGDPGGYYGYTF. The whole variable domain, filled in from reference TRBV30 and TRBJ1-2, reads SQTIHQWPATLVQPVGSPLSLECTVEGTSNPNLYWYRQAAGRGLQLLFYSVGIGQISSEVPQNLSASRPQDRQFILSSKKLLLSDSGFYLCAWKVGDPGGYYGYTFGSGTRLTVV.